This record covers a single T cell receptor beta chain. V shed 0 bases and J shed 8 bases, with 14 bases lying between them. CDR3 length equals 15 residues. Germline CDR1 is SGDLS and CDR2 is YYNGEE. The sample comes from a study of shared clonotypes between healthy human individuals. Study as a whole: Per donor, CD8 memory used one plate, CD8 naive used two, CD4 memory used three and CD4 naive used three.

In the study's own analysis: Without quality scores, immunoSEQ junctional reads could not be filtered like full-length reads. The method was immunoSEQ multiplex PCR; TCRdb's version includes in-frame clones alone and lacks a portion of them. V and J calls and clone size are as listed in that table; D and trimming were resolved from the DNA. Of roughly 1.4 million clones listed, about 98.5% are singletons. This clonotype was sampled from a man aged 25 to 40 in good health. Material: naive CD4+ T cells sorted from blood. The subset is: CD45RA+ positively selected. The J gene is TRBJ1-4, the V gene TRBV9; the D gene is possibly TRBD1 (5 bases). CDR3: CASSVDPQRGEKLFF. CDR3 nucleotide sequence: TGTGCCAGCAGCGTAGATCCTCAGAGGGGCGAAAAACTGTTTTTT.